This T cell receptor (beta chain) was recorded in a study of OX40 agonist ivuxolimab in advanced cancers. This clone was detected only once. Sequenced by immunoSEQ multiplex PCR; TCRdb stores in-frame clones only, minus some. Seen here are 45,000 to 55,000 clones, 75% to 85% observed once, and the top ten hold over 1%. Germline values: CDR1 SGHNT, CDR2 YENEEA. This CDR3 region has 19 residues. The ends were cut back, 2 bases at V and 5 bases at J, with 24 bases in the middle. The TCR originated in an adult with an advanced solid tumor such as melanoma, head and neck, liver or kidney cancer. The chain recombines TRBV11-3 with TRBJ2-2; D gene uncertain. Sample: CD4+ or CD8+ T cells sorted from blood, taken in a trial of the OX40 agonist ivuxolimab. The DNA for the CDR3 is TGTGCCAGCAGCTTATACGGCTTGGCAGTGGCTTATGAAACCGGGGAGCTGTTTTTT. Residues: CASSLYGLAVAYETGELFF.